This T cell receptor (beta chain) is drawn from a study of blood T cell repertoires in COVID-19. Overall study: The United States, Italy and Spain were the sources of the acute and convalescent COVID-19 samples. The cDNA or gDNA used as material had been derived from T cells, B-cell-depleted T cells, or PBMCs.

CDR1 and CDR2 (germline): MNHNY, SVGAGI (reference sequence). With 6 bases clipped from V and 3 bases from J, the junction kept 5 bases outside the gene matches. The CDR3 length is 14 residues. In the study's own analysis: Reference gene primer amplification gave estimated nucleated cell counts. The repertoire was sequenced with immunoSEQ multiplex PCR; TCRdb's copy has only in-frame clones and lacks some. That table furnishes V, J and clone size, whereas the DNA furnished D and trimming. The sample lists about 3,300 clones; approximately 80% were seen once. The origin of this receptor is a human donor in a cohort sampled during active COVID-19. This chain links TRBV6-6 with TRBJ2-7; 10 nucleotides line up with TRBD2. Sequencing was performed on peripheral blood. CDR3 loop: CASSYSGGNYEQYV. The DNA of the CDR3 is TGTGCCAGCAGCTATAGCGGGGGGAACTACGAGCAGTACGTC.